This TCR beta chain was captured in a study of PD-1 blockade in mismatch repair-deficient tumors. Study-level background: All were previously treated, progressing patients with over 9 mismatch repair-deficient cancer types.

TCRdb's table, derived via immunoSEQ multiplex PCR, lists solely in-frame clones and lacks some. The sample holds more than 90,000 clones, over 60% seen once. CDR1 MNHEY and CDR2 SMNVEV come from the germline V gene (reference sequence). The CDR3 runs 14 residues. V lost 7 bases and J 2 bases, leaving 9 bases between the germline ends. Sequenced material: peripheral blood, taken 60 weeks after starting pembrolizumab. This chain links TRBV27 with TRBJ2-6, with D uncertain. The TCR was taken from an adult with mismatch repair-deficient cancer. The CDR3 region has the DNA TGTGCCAGCATGACCGAAACTGGGGCCAACGTCCTGACTTTC. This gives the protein CASMTETGANVLTF.